The entry that follows covers one TCR beta chain sequence. The antigen is undetermined. Template switching by 5'RACE produced TCR cDNA, adding a universal primer site and UMIs. Each CDR3 protein gets one entry after TCRdb re-called the 5' RACE reads with MiXCR. The sample lists hundreds of thousands of distinct CDR3 sequences, 9% to 15% seen once, with under 15% in the top ten. The data originate from a study of T cells after yellow fever vaccination. Study-level points and caveats: Subsequent to the booster, the majority of primary-vaccination clones reappeared (less than 97% CD4, 85% to 90% CD8). It was a small share of clonotypes that appeared in both CD4 and CD8 compartments. The presence of abundant clonotypes contaminating from the bulk population was possible in FACS-sorted repertoires.

This material consisted of PBMCs, taken on the day of the yellow fever booster vaccination. This clonotype was sampled from a man younger than 45 who received the YFV17D yellow fever vaccine.

The CDR3 DNA is TGTGCCAGCAGCAAACTTCAGGGGCTCAATCAGCCCCAGCATTTT. Its protein is CASSKLQGLNQPQHF. The chain recombines TRBV7-8 with TRBJ1-5, with D maybe TRBD1 (6 bases). The V end lost 5 bases, the J end lost 3 bases, and 14 bases lay between the germline ends. Germline CDR1 and CDR2: SGHVS and FQNEAQ. This CDR3 comprises 15 residues.